The clone carrying this T cell receptor (beta chain) was found many times. Antigen specificity is unknown. RNA-based 3' RACE libraries used unique molecular identifiers. TCRdb ran MiXCR on the 3' RACE reads and lists one entry per CDR3 protein. The sample includes around 40,000 distinct CDR3 sequences, less than 8.5% of them seen just once. This record belongs to a study of HIV-infected children after antiretroviral therapy interruption. Across the whole study: For the interruption arm, samples span week 0 through about 3 years after study end. In continuous treatment, analyzed samples were from weeks 0, 48 and 150.

Treatment described: PENTA 11 planned treatment interruption arm or continuous ART arm. Naive CD4+ CD45RA+ CD45RO- T cells were sorted from thawed PBMCs. Findings and limits, study-wide: The Gini coefficient of naive CD4+ repertoires rose, returning to baseline by 3 years.

Per the germline V gene, CDR1 is SGHAT and CDR2 is FQNNGV. This CDR3 has 14 amino acids. Germline trimming cut 4 bases from V and 7 bases from J; bases unmatched to any gene: 5. V is TRBV11-2 and J is TRBJ2-7; 12 bases are shared with TRBD1. The sequence was collected from a pool of human donors with HIV. Sequences were derived from CD45RA+ CD4+ T cells from PBMCs, pooled from several time points, sampled from a donor given antiretroviral therapy, either interrupted or continuous. Subset in this sample: naive CD4+ CD45RA+ CD45RO- T cells. The DNA for the CDR3 is TGTGCCAGCAGCTCGGGACAGGGGGCGCTGGAGCAGTACTTC. As protein: CASSSGQGALEQYF. The full variable domain, rest sourced from reference TRBV11-2 and TRBJ2-7, is EAGVAQSPRYKIIEKRQSVAFWCNPISGHATLYWYQQILGQGPKLLIQFQNNGVVDDSQLPKDRFSAERLKGVDSTLKIQPAKLEDSAVYLCASSSGQGALEQYFGPGTRLTVT.